This T cell receptor beta chain is from a study of blood T cell repertoires in COVID-19. About the study: Sites across the United States, Italy and Spain contributed samples from acute and convalescent COVID-19. PBMCs, B-cell-depleted T cells, or T cells provided the cDNA or gDNA that made up the material.

In the study's own analysis: Cell counts per sample came from amplifying reference gene primers. Sequencing used immunoSEQ multiplex PCR; TCRdb keeps in-frame clones, though not all of them. For V, J and clone size, that table is used; D and trimming come from the DNA. The sample comprises 100,000 to 150,000 clones, approximately 85% of which are singletons, and approximately 6.6% rests with the top ten. In germline, CDR1 is SQVTM, CDR2 ANQGSEA. This CDR3 is 11 amino acids long. Trimming shortened V by 4 bases and J by 7 bases, and 8 bases separated the two germline ends. The gene calls are TRBV29-1 and TRBJ2-1; D is uncertain. The sample consisted of peripheral blood. The sequence was collected from a man aged 80 or over with active or convalescent COVID-19. CDR3 in amino acids: CSVAVLNEQFF. In DNA form, the CDR3 reads TGCAGCGTTGCGGTGTTGAATGAGCAGTTCTTC.